Shown below are 21 T cell receptor beta chains from a single sample sequenced in a study of technical replicates of blood from a handful of donors. TCRdb's table, derived via immunoSEQ multiplex PCR, lists solely in-frame clones and lacks some. This sample carries under 50,000 clones, approximately 96% of them seen once, and the ten largest clones take about 0.4%. What was sequenced was T cells isolated from PBMCs. All receptors come from a human donor in good health.

The CDR3 DNA reads TGTGCCAGCAGCCTGTCCTTGGCCAACGTCCTGACTTTC. Translating it yields CASSLSLANVLTF. This chain connects TRBV7-3 to TRBJ2-6; no clear D gene. The CDR3 has 13 amino acids. The germline V gene encodes CDR1 SGHTA and CDR2 FQGTGA. V dropped 5 bases and J dropped 6 bases, with 8 bases sitting between them.

The chain links TRBV5-4 to TRBJ2-5; D perhaps matches TRBD2 (5 bases). CDR3 length equals 15 residues. V dropped 4 bases and J dropped 5 bases, with 18 bases sitting between them. Germline lookup yields CDR1 SGHNT and CDR2 YYREEE (reference sequence). CDR3 loop: CASSPTEGPGETQYF. The DNA of the CDR3 is TGTGCCAGCAGCCCGACCGAGGGCCCGGGCGAGACCCAGTACTTC.

The chain's CDR3 is CASSSPGVGNQPQHF. DNA of the CDR3: TGTGCCAGCAGCTCGCCAGGGGTTGGCAATCAGCCCCAGCATTTT. The chain employs TRBV5-6 and TRBJ1-5, with D possibly TRBD1 on 6 matching bases. This CDR3 is built from 15 residues. Between the trimmed V and J ends, which lost 3 bases and 2 bases, there was a span of 12 bases. Per germline, CDR1 SGHDT and CDR2 YYEEEE.

The chain is built from TRBV5-1 and TRBJ2-3, with 12 positions matching TRBD2. The CDR3 has 15 amino acids. Germline V gene lookup returns CDR1 SGHRS and CDR2 YFSETQ. The trim removed 4 bases at V and 3 bases at J, leaving 3 bases unmatched. The CDR3 DNA reads TGCGCCAGCAGCACCGGACTAGCGGGGACAGATACGCAGTATTTT. Residues: CASSTGLAGTDTQYF.

The rearrangement joins TRBV27 to TRBJ1-1; possible D gene TRBD1, 6 bases. The CDR3 is 16 amino acids. Trimming pared 4 bases from V and 0 bases from J, leaving 15 bases between. CDR1 and CDR2 (germline): MNHEY, SMNVEV (reference sequence). The CDR3 nucleotides read TGTGCCAGCAGTTCCCCCCACAGGGCCATGAACACTGAAGCTTTCTTT. Protein sequence: CASSSPHRAMNTEAFF.

The V and J genes are TRBV5-5 and TRBJ1-2, with 11 bases matching TRBD1. V shed 4 bases, J shed 7 bases, and the junction held 6 bases outside the gene matches. The length of the CDR3 is 14 residues. Germline-derived CDR1 and CDR2 are SGHKS and YYEKEE (reference sequence). Here the CDR3 reads CASSQDRGRGGYTF. The DNA for the CDR3 is TGTGCCAGCAGCCAGGACAGGGGGCGAGGTGGCTACACCTTC.

This chain connects TRBV9 to TRBJ2-3, with 12 bases aligning to TRBD2. The CDR3 runs 16 residues. The germline CDR1 and CDR2 sequences are SGDLS and YYNGEE. V dropped 4 bases and J dropped 2; count of bases not matched to a gene: 5. CDR3 sequence reads: CASSPRLAGATDTQYF. CDR3 nucleotides: TGTGCCAGCAGCCCCCGACTAGCGGGGGCCACAGATACGCAGTATTTT.

This rearrangement joins TRBV6-5 to TRBJ2-6; D unclear. Germline values: CDR1 MNHEY, CDR2 SVGAGI. Trimming took 2 bases from V and 0 from J, leaving 2 bases between them. The CDR3 covers 14 residues. The CDR3 loop reads CASSYRSGANVLTF. The CDR3 coding sequence is TGTGCCAGCAGTTACCGCTCTGGGGCCAACGTCCTGACTTTC.

The CDR3 loop is CASSLGPGNSEQYF. The CDR3 region has the DNA TGCGCCAGCAGCTTGGGCCCTGGAAACAGCGAGCAGTACTTC. The chain joins TRBV5-1 to TRBJ2-7; no clear D gene. V lost 0 bases and J lost 6, with 13 bases in between. The CDR3 totals 14 residues. Germline CDR1 SGHRS, CDR2 YFSETQ.

The gene calls are TRBV13 and TRBJ1-1; 7 bases fit TRBD1. After removal of 4 bases from V and 3 bases from J, the junction contained 5 bases not matched to a gene. The germline CDR1 and CDR2 sequences are PRHDT and FYEKMQ (reference sequence). The CDR3 has 14 residues. The CDR3 sequence is CASSYRGEYTEAFF. The DNA of the CDR3 is TGTGCCAGCAGCTACAGGGGAGAGTACACTGAAGCTTTCTTT.

The chain recombines TRBV27 with TRBJ2-7; the match to TRBD2 covers 10 bases. CDR1 is MNHEY and CDR2 is SMNVEV in the germline V gene (reference sequence). There are 15 residues in the CDR3. V was clipped by 3 bases and J by 5 bases; unmatched bases: 7. The CDR3: CASSFSSGSFHEQYF. In nucleotides, the CDR3 is TGTGCCAGCAGTTTCTCTAGCGGGAGTTTCCACGAGCAGTACTTC.

The chain couples TRBV11-2 to TRBJ2-7; TRBD2 agrees at 7 bases. V lost 6 bases, J lost 6 bases, and 14 bases stayed unmatched. From germline, CDR1 is SGHAT and CDR2 FQNNGV. The CDR3 loop spans 15 amino acids. The DNA of the CDR3 is TGTGCCAGCAGATTCCCGGGCGGGAGTAGCACCGAGCAGTACTTC. This translates into CASRFPGGSSTEQYF.

V gene TRBV7-9 combines with J gene TRBJ1-5; 8 nucleotides match TRBD1. The J segment lost 6 bases and the V segment lost 5 bases, leaving 9 bases of the junction unmatched. The germline V gene encodes CDR1 SEHNR and CDR2 FQNEAQ (reference sequence). This CDR3 spans 15 amino acids. This chain's CDR3 is CASSLTGDRGQPQHF. CDR3 nucleotide sequence: TGTGCCAGCAGCCTGACAGGGGATCGTGGTCAGCCCCAGCATTTT.

V gene TRBV10-1 combines with J gene TRBJ2-7; the D gene is possibly TRBD1 (6 bases). The CDR3 loop spans 13 amino acids. Germline V CDR1 and CDR2: WNHNN, SYGVQD (reference sequence). Trimming shortened V by 10 bases and J by 2 bases, and 15 bases separated the two germline ends. The CDR3 DNA reads as TGCGCCATCTGGACAGAGAAGACCTACGAGCAGTACTTC. The encoded protein is CAIWTEKTYEQYF.

This chain uses TRBV6-4 with TRBJ2-3, with 7 bases matching TRBD2. From germline, CDR1 is MRHNA and CDR2 SNTAGT. Germline trimming cut 0 bases from V and 2 bases from J; bases unmatched to any gene: 14. CDR3 length: 19 residues. CDR3 region: CASSDSPPLREYPTDTQYF. The CDR3 bases are TGTGCCAGCAGTGACTCCCCCCCCCTGCGGGAGTACCCCACAGATACGCAGTATTTT.

The chain employs TRBV6-1 and TRBJ1-1; perhaps TRBD1 as D (6 bases). Trimming took off 7 bases at V and 5 bases at J, with 17 bases between the two ends. From germline, CDR1 is MNHNS and CDR2 SASEGT. The CDR3 is 14 residues long. This CDR3 reads CASMGGGTKTEAFF. The CDR3 nucleotides read TGTGCCAGCATGGGGGGGGGCACGAAGACTGAAGCTTTCTTT.

CDR3 region: CASISQMNTEAFF. CDR3 sequence (DNA): TGTGCCAGCATTAGTCAAATGAACACTGAAGCTTTCTTT. The gene calls are TRBV6-5 and TRBJ1-1; D not certain. CDR1 is MNHEY, CDR2 SVGAGI, per germline. This CDR3 has 13 amino acids. V was cut by 7 bases and J by 0 bases, with 9 bases left in between.

V usage is TRBV11-3 and J usage is TRBJ2-2; a weak D match, TRBD1 (6 bases). Germline V CDR1 and CDR2: SGHNT, YENEEA. V lost 5 bases to trimming and J lost 5 bases, with 12 bases between them. The CDR3 contains 14 residues. This CDR3 is CASSGTGNTGELFF. CDR3 in DNA: TGTGCCAGCAGCGGAACAGGGAATACCGGGGAGCTGTTTTTT.

This clone was counted once. V gene TRBV5-1 combines with J gene TRBJ1-4, with 10 nucleotides matching TRBD1. V trimming: 5 bases; J trimming: 5 bases; junction bases outside the gene matches: 6. This CDR3 is 15 amino acids long. The germline CDR1 and CDR2 sequences are SGHRS and YFSETQ. Here the CDR3 reads CASSKWDRGNEKLFF. In DNA form, the CDR3 reads TGCGCCAGCAGTAAATGGGACAGGGGAAATGAAAAACTGTTTTTT.

The V gene is TRBV7-7, the J gene TRBJ2-7; TRBD1 is a possible D gene (6 bases). The CDR3 is 14 residues long. Between the trimmed V and J ends, which lost 5 bases and 0 bases, there was a span of 11 bases. Germline V gene lookup returns CDR1 SSHAT and CDR2 FNYEAQ (reference sequence). CDR3 nucleotide sequence: TGTGCCAGCAGCGAACAGGGTCACTCCTACGAGCAGTACTTC. This encodes CASSEQGHSYEQYF.

The chain couples TRBV27 to TRBJ1-5, with D maybe TRBD1 (5 bases). The germline V gene has CDR1 MNHEY and CDR2 SMNVEV (reference sequence). V was shortened by 5 bases and J by 5 bases, with 16 bases between the two germline ends. CDR3 length: 15 amino acids. CDR3 protein: CASSARAGVDQPQHF. The CDR3 DNA sequence: TGTGCCAGCAGTGCCCGTGCGGGGGTTGATCAGCCCCAGCATTTT.